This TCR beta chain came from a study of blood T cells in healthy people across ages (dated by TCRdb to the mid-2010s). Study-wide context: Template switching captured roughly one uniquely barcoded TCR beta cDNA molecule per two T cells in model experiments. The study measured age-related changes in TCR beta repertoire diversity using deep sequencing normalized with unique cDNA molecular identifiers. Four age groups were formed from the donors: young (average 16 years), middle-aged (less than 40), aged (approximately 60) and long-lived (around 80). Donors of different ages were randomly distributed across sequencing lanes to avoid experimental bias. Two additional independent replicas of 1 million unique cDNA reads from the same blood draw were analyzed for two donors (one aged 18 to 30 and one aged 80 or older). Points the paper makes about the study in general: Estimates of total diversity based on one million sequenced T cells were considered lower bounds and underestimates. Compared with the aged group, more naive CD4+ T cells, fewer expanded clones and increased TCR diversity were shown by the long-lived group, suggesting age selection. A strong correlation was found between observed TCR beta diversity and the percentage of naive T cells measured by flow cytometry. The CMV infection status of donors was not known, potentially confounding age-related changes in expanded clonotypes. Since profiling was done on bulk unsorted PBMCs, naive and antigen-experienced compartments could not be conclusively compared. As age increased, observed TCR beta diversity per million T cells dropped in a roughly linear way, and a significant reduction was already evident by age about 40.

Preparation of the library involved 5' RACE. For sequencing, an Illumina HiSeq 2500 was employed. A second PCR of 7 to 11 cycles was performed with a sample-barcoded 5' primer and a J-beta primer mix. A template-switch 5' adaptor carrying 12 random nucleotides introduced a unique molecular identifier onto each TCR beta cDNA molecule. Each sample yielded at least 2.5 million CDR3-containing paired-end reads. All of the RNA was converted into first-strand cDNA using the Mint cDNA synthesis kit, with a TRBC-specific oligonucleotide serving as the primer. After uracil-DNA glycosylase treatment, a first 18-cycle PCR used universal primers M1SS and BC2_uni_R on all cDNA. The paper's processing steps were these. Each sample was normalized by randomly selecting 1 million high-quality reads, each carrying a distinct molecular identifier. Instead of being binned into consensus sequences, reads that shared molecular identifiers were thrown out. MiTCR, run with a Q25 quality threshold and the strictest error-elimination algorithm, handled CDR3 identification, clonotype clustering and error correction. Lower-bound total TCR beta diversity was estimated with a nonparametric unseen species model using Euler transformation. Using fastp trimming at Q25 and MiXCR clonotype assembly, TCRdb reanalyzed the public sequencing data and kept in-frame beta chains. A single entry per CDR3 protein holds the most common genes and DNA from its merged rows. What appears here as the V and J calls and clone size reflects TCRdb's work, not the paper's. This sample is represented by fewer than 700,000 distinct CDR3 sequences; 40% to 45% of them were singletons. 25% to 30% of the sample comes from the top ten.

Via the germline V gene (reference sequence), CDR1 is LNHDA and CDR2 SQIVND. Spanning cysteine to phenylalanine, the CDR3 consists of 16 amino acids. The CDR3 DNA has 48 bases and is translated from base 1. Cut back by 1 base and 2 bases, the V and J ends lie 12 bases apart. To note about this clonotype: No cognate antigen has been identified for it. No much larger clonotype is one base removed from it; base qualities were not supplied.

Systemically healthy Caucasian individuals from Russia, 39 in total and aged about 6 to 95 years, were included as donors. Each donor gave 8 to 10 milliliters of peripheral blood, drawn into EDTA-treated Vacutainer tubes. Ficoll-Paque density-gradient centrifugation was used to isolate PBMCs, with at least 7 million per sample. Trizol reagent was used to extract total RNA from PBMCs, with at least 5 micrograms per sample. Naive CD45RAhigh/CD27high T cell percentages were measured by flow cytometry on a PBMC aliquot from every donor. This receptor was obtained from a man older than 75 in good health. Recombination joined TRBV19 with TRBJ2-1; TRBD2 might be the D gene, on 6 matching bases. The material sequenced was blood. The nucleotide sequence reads TGTGCCAGTAGTATAGTAGGCGGGAATACCTACAATGAGCAGTTCTTC. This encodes CASSIVGGNTYNEQFF. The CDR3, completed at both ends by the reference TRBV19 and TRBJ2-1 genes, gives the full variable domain DGGITQSPKYLFRKEGQNVTLSCEQNLNHDAMYWYRQDPGQGLRLIYYSQIVNDFQKGDIAEGYSVSREKKESFPLTVTSAQKNPTAFYLCASSIVGGNTYNEQFFGPGTRLTVL.